Presented here are 5 T cell receptor beta chains from one specimen sequenced in a study of cytomegalovirus exposure and HLA in healthy donors. Use of 60 Vbeta and 13 Jbeta primers characterized the PCR. Profiled with immunoSEQ multiplex PCR; TCRdb holds only in-frame clones, not every one. The sample lists under 200,000 clones; around 80% were seen once. Material: PBMCs. The source is a woman aged 45 to 65 in good health and CMV-seropositive.

J is TRBJ1-2 and V is TRBV5-6; D unclear. CDR3 length: 16 amino acids. V shed 2 bases and J shed 5 bases, with 19 bases lying between them. The germline V gene has CDR1 SGHDT and CDR2 YYEEEE. The CDR3 region is CASSFRLHSTTYGYTF. The CDR3 region has the DNA TGTGCCAGCAGCTTTCGTCTACACAGCACAACTTATGGCTACACCTTC.

This clone has only a few counts. This chain joins TRBV28 and TRBJ2-2; D may be TRBD2 (5 bases). The CDR3 is made up of 13 amino acids. Trimming shortened V by 7 bases and J by 8 bases, and 14 bases separated the two germline ends. Germline loops: CDR1 MDHEN, CDR2 SYDVKM. The CDR3 sequence is CASTGFGIGELFF. As DNA, the CDR3 is TGTGCCAGCACCGGGTTCGGGATTGGGGAGCTGTTTTTT.

V is TRBV28 and J is TRBJ2-7; 7 bases map to TRBD2. The CDR3 spans 15 residues. Germline V lookup: CDR1 MDHEN, CDR2 SYDVKM. The V and J ends lost 5 bases and 2 bases, in that order; junction bases with no gene match: 9. CDR3 protein: CASSPPGGRPYEQYF. The CDR3 coding sequence is TGTGCCAGCAGTCCCCCGGGGGGTCGGCCCTACGAGCAGTACTTC. The full variable domain, its missing parts supplied by reference TRBV28 and TRBJ2-7, is DVKVTQSSRYLVKRTGEKVFLECVQDMDHENMFWYRQDPGLGLRLIYFSYDVKMKEKGDIPEGYSVSREKKERFSLILESASTNQTSMYLCASSPPGGRPYEQYFGPGTRLTVT.

The V call is TRBV7-8, the J call TRBJ1-5; the D is unclear. The V and J ends lost 2 bases and 0 bases respectively, with 8 bases between them. The CDR3 runs to 15 residues. Germline V gives CDR1 SGHVS, CDR2 FQNEAQ. The CDR3 DNA is TGTGCCAGCAGCTTAACAATTTATAGCAATCAGCCCCAGCATTTT. It encodes CASSLTIYSNQPQHF. Complete variable domain (other parts from reference TRBV7-8 and TRBJ1-5): GAGVSQSPRYKVAKRGQDVALRCDPISGHVSLFWYQQALGQGPEFLTYFQNEAQLDKSGLPSDRFFAERPEGSVSTLKIQRTQQEDSAVYLCASSLTIYSNQPQHFGDGTRLSIL.

The genes are TRBV18 and TRBJ1-4; tentatively, D is TRBD1 (5 bases). Looked up from germline, CDR1 is KGHSH and CDR2 is LQKENI. V was clipped by 7 bases and J by 6 bases, with 24 bases between them. The CDR3 is 17 residues long. This CDR3 is CASYGGEERGRDEKLFF. The CDR3 nucleotides read TGTGCCAGCTACGGGGGGGAGGAACGGGGAAGGGATGAAAAACTGTTTTTT.